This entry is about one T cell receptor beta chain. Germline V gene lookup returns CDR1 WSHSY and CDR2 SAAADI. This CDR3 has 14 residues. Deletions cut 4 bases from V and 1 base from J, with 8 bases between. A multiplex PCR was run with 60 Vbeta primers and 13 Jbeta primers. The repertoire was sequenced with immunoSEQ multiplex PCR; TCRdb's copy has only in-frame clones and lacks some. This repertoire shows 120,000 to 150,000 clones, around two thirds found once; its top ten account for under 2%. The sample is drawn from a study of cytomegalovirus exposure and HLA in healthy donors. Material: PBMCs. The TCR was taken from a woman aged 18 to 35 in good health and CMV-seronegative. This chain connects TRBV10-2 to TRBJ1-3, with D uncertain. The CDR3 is CASSASLSGNTIYF. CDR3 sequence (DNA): TGCGCCAGCAGTGCGAGTTTATCTGGAAACACCATATATTTT.